This TCR beta chain was found in a study of regulatory T cells in long-lasting Graves disease. Time point denoted: newly diagnosed GD, antithyroid drugs for less than 3 months. RNA extracted from PBMCs served as the sequencing template. This clonotype was observed many times. Its antigen is not known. The CDR3 spans 13 residues. Between the trimmed V and J ends, which lost 3 bases and 7 bases, there was a span of 12 bases. From germline, CDR1 is SGHTA and CDR2 FQGTGA. Assembly of TCR beta libraries relied on iRepertoire HTBI primers together with Arm-PCR of CDR3 regions. TCRdb ran MiXCR on the multiplex PCR reads and lists one entry per CDR3 protein. This sample has roughly 530,000 distinct CDR3 sequences, with 16% found just once. Study-level findings and limits: Analyses excluded thyroid tissue, covering peripheral blood alone.

The sample was also reused in another study, on T cells in Graves' hyperthyroidism and ophthalmopathy.

Sequences were derived from peripheral blood mononuclear cells (PBMCs), sampled at new diagnosis, from a patient treated with antithyroid drugs. The TCR sequence derives from a middle-aged woman with Graves disease. The chain joins TRBV7-3 to TRBJ2-5; D is uncertain. Here the CDR3 reads CASSFEKASTQYF. DNA for the CDR3: TGTGCCAGCAGCTTCGAGAAGGCGTCGACCCAGTACTTC.